This T cell receptor beta chain comes out of a study of blood T cell repertoires in COVID-19 (dated by TCRdb to 2019 to 2021). Broadly, across the study: Samples covering the acute and convalescent phases of COVID-19 were provided by collaborators in the United States, Italy and Spain. The material from the prospective study consisted of cDNA or gDNA derived from T cells, B-cell-depleted T cells, or PBMCs. The dataset comprised deeply sampled blood TCRbeta repertoires from subjects exposed to, actively infected with, or recovered from COVID-19. The repertoires were made available in a free public database intended to serve as a resource for research on the immune response to SARS-CoV-2. The samples were drawn from two sources: the first 160 participants of the ongoing ImmuneRACE study, and 1,000 to 1,500 subjects contributed by 6 global collaborators. A de-identified subject ID, COVID-19 status, age in years and sex were almost always included in the sample metadata. HLA class I and class II types, where available, came from metadata supplied by the sample provider rather than from assay-based typing. What the work shows at the level of the full study, not this receptor alone: Clinical and demographic metadata were provided uncurated, with the amount varying by source and participant.

TCRbeta CDR3 regions were amplified from genomic DNA using the immunoSEQ Assay, a bias-controlled multiplex PCR. On the study's bioinformatics: Nucleated cell counts per sample were estimated from amplification of reference gene primers within the assay. To quantify the absolute abundance of each unique TCRbeta CDR3 rearrangement, sequence reads were collapsed and filtered. For each sample, productive Simpson clonality was calculated as the square root of Simpson's diversity index across productive rearrangements. The clones in this table, taken by TCRdb from immuneACCESS, are in-frame only. Not every clone is retained; where verified, under half of the shortfall comes from an unresolved V gene, and the cause of the rest is unknown. V and J calls and clone size are copied from that table; D and trimming were computed from the DNA. The sample data list 200,000 to 250,000 clones, and around 80% of these were observed just once. The ten top clones hold roughly 7.8% of the sample.

At one collaborating source in Seattle, patients were enrolled during active infection and were followed longitudinally through the course of disease. Whole blood was collected in K2EDTA tubes by collaborating institutions according to the institutions' own protocols. For TCRbeta analysis, collaborators shipped samples as frozen whole blood, isolated PBMCs, or DNA extracted from either of those sample types. Reading the germline V gene gives CDR1 SNHLY and CDR2 FYNNEI. From its cysteine to its phenylalanine, the CDR3 spans 12 amino acids. Only the CDR3 DNA is retained, 36 bases long and in frame from the first base. Trimming at the junction amounts to 6 bases on V and 2 bases on J, and the germline ends lie 5 bases apart. In regard to this clone: Its antigen target is currently unknown. No per-base quality is available; no much larger clone lies one base away.

The sequence was collected from a woman aged 80 or older with COVID-19, enrolled during active disease. In this chain, TRBV2 is recombined with TRBJ1-3; the D gene identity is not certain. Sequenced input: peripheral blood. DNA sequence: TGTGCCAGCAGCAGAACTGGAAACACCATATATTTT. This translates into CASSRTGNTIYF.